The 19 T cell receptor beta chains below all came from one sample that was sequenced in a study of cytomegalovirus exposure and HLA in healthy donors. Use of 60 Vbeta and 13 Jbeta primers characterized the PCR. This table comes from immunoSEQ multiplex PCR, and its TCRdb copy is limited to in-frame clones, with some not included. Of 200,000 or so clones in the sample, over 65% are singletons; the top ten hold around 1.2%. The sequenced sample consisted of PBMCs. Receptors originate from a human donor in good health.

CDR3 nucleotides: TGTGCCAGCAGTCCGGATACTAAAAGAAAGCTAGCCAAAAACATTCAGTACTTC. This translates into CASSPDTKRKLAKNIQYF. The rearrangement links TRBV28 to TRBJ2-4, with D unresolved. Between the trimmed V and J ends, which lost 5 bases and 0 bases, there was a span of 20 bases. The CDR3 sequence is 18 residues long. Looked up from germline, CDR1 is MDHEN and CDR2 is SYDVKM.

A remark on this clone: A read error may produce the germline difference seen at one junction end. The sample has other DNA sequences that encode this CDR3 too. The chain joins TRBV7-2 to TRBJ1-5; maybe TRBD1 (5 bases). The CDR3 totals 16 residues. Germline V gives CDR1 SGHTA, CDR2 FQGNSA. The CDR3 DNA reads as TGTGCCAGCAGCTTATATGGAGGGGTGGGCAATCAACCCCAGCATTTT. Amino acid sequence: CASSLYGGVGNQPQHF. Full variable domain (missing parts from reference TRBV7-2 and TRBJ1-5): GAGVSQSPSNKVTEKGKDVELRCDPISGHTALYWYRQSLGQGLEFLIYFQGNSAPDKSGLPSDRFSAERTGGSVSTLTIQRTQQEDSAVYLCASSLYGGVGNQPQHFGDGTRLSIL.

The chain recombines TRBV6-5 with TRBJ1-2, with TRBD1 identical over 11 bases. The trim removed 5 bases at V and 5 bases at J, leaving 7 bases unmatched. The CDR3 covers 15 residues. CDR1 MNHEY and CDR2 SVGAGI come from the germline V gene. The CDR3 loop reads CASSRHGTGGYGYTF. CDR3 DNA: TGTGCCAGCAGTCGCCATGGGACAGGGGGTTATGGCTACACCTTC.

In this sample, this clone turned up once. The J gene is TRBJ2-3, the V gene TRBV9; D gene unclear. This CDR3 region has 12 residues. V lost 4 bases to trimming and J lost 2 bases, with 5 bases between them. Germline assignment: CDR1 SGDLS and CDR2 YYNGEE. For the CDR3, the DNA is TGTGCCAGCAGCTCTACCACAGATACGCAGTATTTT. This translates into CASSSTTDTQYF.

The chain combines TRBV18 with TRBJ1-3, with D perhaps matching TRBD1 (5 bases). From germline, CDR1 is KGHSH and CDR2 LQKENI. Deletions cut 3 bases from V and 2 bases from J, with 11 bases between. The CDR3 is 15 amino acids. In nucleotides, the CDR3 is TGTGCCAGCTCACCCCAGACAGCAACTGGAAACACCATATATTTT. Translated, it gives CASSPQTATGNTIYF.

The rearrangement uses TRBV6-1 and TRBJ2-5, with TRBD1 identical over 7 bases. Germline V gene lookup returns CDR1 MNHNS and CDR2 SASEGT. This CDR3 has 14 amino acids. Germline trimming cut 4 bases from V and 2 bases from J; bases unmatched to any gene: 4. The DNA for the CDR3 is TGTGCCAGCAGTGTGGGACAGCAACAAGAGACCCAGTACTTC. Its protein is CASSVGQQQETQYF.

The chain combines TRBV6-5 with TRBJ2-7, with D maybe TRBD2 (6 bases). There are 14 residues in the CDR3. V was pared by 2 bases and J by 6 bases, with 14 bases between. The V gene's germline CDR1 is MNHEY and CDR2 SVGAGI. DNA for the CDR3: TGTGCCAGCAGTTACGCCCAGGGAGCGGGCGAGCAGTACTTC. It is translated as CASSYAQGAGEQYF.

The J gene is TRBJ2-7, the V gene TRBV7-6; a weak D match, TRBD2 (5 bases). The germline CDR1 and CDR2 sequences are SGHVS and FNYEAQ. With 0 bases removed from V and 4 bases from J, the gap between germline ends came to 22 bases. This CDR3 has 18 residues. CDR3 amino acids: CASSLAGPLSADLYEQYF. The CDR3 nucleotides read TGTGCCAGCAGCTTAGCAGGTCCCCTCTCCGCGGACTTATACGAGCAGTACTTC.

CDR3 coding DNA: TGTGCCAGCACCCCGGTTGGAATGGACAAGTACTACGAGCAGTACTTC. Translation: CASTPVGMDKYYEQYF. This sequence joins TRBV5-8 and TRBJ2-7; the D gene is possibly TRBD1 (5 bases). The V end lost 6 bases, the J end lost 3 bases, and 22 bases lay between the germline ends. This CDR3 is 16 amino acids long. The V gene's germline CDR1 is SGHTS and CDR2 YDEGEE.

The chain uses TRBV4-3 and TRBJ2-2; 8 bases agree with TRBD2. The V segment lost 0 bases and the J segment 5 bases; nucleotides outside the gene matches: 8. Germline V gives CDR1 LGHNA, CDR2 YSLEER. This CDR3 has 17 residues. The CDR3 spells CASSQDSGGGLTGELFF. As DNA, the CDR3 is TGCGCCAGCAGCCAAGACTCCGGGGGGGGCCTGACCGGGGAGCTGTTTTTT.

V is TRBV6-1 and J is TRBJ1-5; TRBD1 aligns across 8 bases. J gave up 7 bases and V 9 bases, and 11 bases lay outside the gene matches. Germline V gene lookup returns CDR1 MNHNS and CDR2 SASEGT. The CDR3 consists of 14 residues. CDR3 in amino acids: CASRVDRGAQPQHF. DNA of the CDR3: TGTGCCAGTAGAGTAGACAGGGGAGCACAGCCCCAGCATTTT.

The chain carries TRBV15 and TRBJ2-1; weak D call: TRBD2 (6 bases). Trimming stripped 3 bases from V and 8 bases from J, with 17 bases between. The germline gives CDR1 LNHNV, CDR2 YYDKDF (reference sequence). This CDR3 comprises 15 residues. The CDR3 nucleotides read TGTGCCACCAGCAGGGGTCGGGACTCCGGCGATGAGCAGTTCTTC. Translation: CATSRGRDSGDEQFF.

The genes are TRBV5-1 and TRBJ1-2, with TRBD1 matching 8 bases. The CDR3 extends over 16 amino acids. The V gene's germline CDR1 is SGHRS and CDR2 YFSETQ. The V segment lost 0 bases and the J segment 8 bases; nucleotides outside the gene matches: 12. CDR3 nucleotide sequence: TGCGCCAGCAGCTTGGCCCGGAGACAGGGGATGAGGGGCTACACCTTC. It specifies CASSLARRQGMRGYTF. The variable domain in full, with the rest retrieved from reference TRBV5-1 and TRBJ1-2, is KAGVTQTPRYLIKTRGQQVTLSCSPISGHRSVSWYQQTPGQGLQFLFEYFSETQRNKGNFPGRFSGRQFSNSRSEMNVSTLELGDSALYLCASSLARRQGMRGYTFGSGTRLTVV.

The chain is built from TRBV2 and TRBJ2-2; D gene unclear. The V gene's germline CDR1 is SNHLY and CDR2 FYNNEI. This CDR3 comprises 14 residues. V lost 0 bases to trimming and J lost 6 bases, with 8 bases between them. CDR3 in amino acids: CASSEARSPGELFF. The CDR3 DNA follows: TGTGCCAGCAGTGAAGCGCGTTCTCCCGGGGAGCTGTTTTTT. Complete variable domain (other parts from reference TRBV2 and TRBJ2-2): EPEVTQTPSHQVTQMGQEVILRCVPISNHLYFYWYRQILGQKVEFLVSFYNNEISEKSEIFDDQFSVERPDGSNFTLKIRSTKLEDSAMYFCASSEARSPGELFFGEGSRLTVL.

The chain carries TRBV9 and TRBJ2-2; D is perhaps TRBD1 (6 bases). CDR3 length: 14 residues. V lost 7 bases to trimming and J lost 1 base, with 11 bases between them. Looked up from germline, CDR1 is SGDLS and CDR2 is YYNGEE. CDR3 sequence: CASQTTGNTGELFF. The CDR3 DNA reads as TGTGCCAGCCAGACGACAGGGAACACCGGGGAGCTGTTTTTT.

This chain connects TRBV7-9 to TRBJ2-7, with TRBD1 as a possible D gene (6 bases). Trimming took 3 bases from V and 4 from J, leaving 7 bases between them. The germline gives CDR1 SEHNR, CDR2 FQNEAQ (reference sequence). CDR3 length: 12 amino acids. CDR3 amino acids: CASSLGAYEQYF. CDR3 DNA sequence: TGTGCCAGCAGCTTGGGGGCGTACGAGCAGTACTTC. The full variable domain, with the rest looked up from reference TRBV7-9 and TRBJ2-7, is DTGVSQNPRHKITKRGQNVTFRCDPISEHNRLYWYRQTLGQGPEFLTYFQNEAQLEKSRLLSDRFSAERPKGSFSTLEIQRTEQGDSAMYLCASSLGAYEQYFGPGTRLTVT.

This chain links TRBV28 with TRBJ2-5; 7 bases agree with TRBD2. V shed 6 bases, J shed 5 bases, and the junction held 9 bases outside the gene matches. This CDR3 is 14 amino acids long. Germline V CDR1 and CDR2: MDHEN, SYDVKM. DNA of the CDR3: TGTGCCAGCAGCACGGCGGGAGCCGGGGAGACCCAGTACTTC. Its translation is CASSTAGAGETQYF.

The chain couples TRBV23-1 to TRBJ1-5, with 9 bases aligning to TRBD1. TRBV23-1 is classed as an ORF, of uncertain function. The length of the CDR3 is 16 residues. J lost 5 bases, V lost 3 bases, and 8 bases had no gene match. DNA for the CDR3: TGCGCCAGCAGTCAGTGTCGGGACAGGGATTATCAGCCCCAGCATTTT. Protein: CASSQCRDRDYQPQHF.

This clone came up once. V gene TRBV19 combines with J gene TRBJ2-5; 7 bases line up with TRBD1. This CDR3 has 14 amino acids. V trimming: 9 bases; J trimming: 4 bases; junction bases outside the gene matches: 11. Germline values: CDR1 LNHDA, CDR2 SQIVND (reference sequence). DNA for the CDR3: TGTGCCAGCTGCCCGCAGGGGGAGATAGAGACCCAGTACTTC. Amino acid sequence: CASCPQGEIETQYF.